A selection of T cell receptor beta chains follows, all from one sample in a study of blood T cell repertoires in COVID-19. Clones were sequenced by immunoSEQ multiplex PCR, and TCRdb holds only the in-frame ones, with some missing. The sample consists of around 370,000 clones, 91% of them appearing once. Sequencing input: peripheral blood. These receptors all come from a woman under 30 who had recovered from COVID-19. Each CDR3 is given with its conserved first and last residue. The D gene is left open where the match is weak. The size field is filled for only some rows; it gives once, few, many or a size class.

cdr3_aa: CASSLQSDPEQFF
cdr3_nt: TGTGCCAGCAGCTTACAATCAGATCCAGAGCAGTTCTTC
j_call: TRBJ2-1
v_call: TRBV5-6
clone_size: once
d_call: NA

cdr3_aa: CAWSRLAGGPDEQFF
cdr3_nt: TGTGCCTGGAGCAGACTAGCGGGAGGGCCCGATGAGCAGTTCTTC
j_call: TRBJ2-1
v_call: TRBV30
clone_size: NA
d_call: TRBD2

cdr3_aa: CASSIANLAHNEQFF
cdr3_nt: TGTGCCAGTAGTATAGCAAATCTAGCTCACAATGAGCAGTTCTTC
j_call: TRBJ2-1
v_call: TRBV19
clone_size: once
d_call: NA

cdr3_aa: CASSKVGLFRAKNIQYF
cdr3_nt: TGTGCCAGCAGCAAAGTTGGGCTGTTTAGAGCCAAAAACATTCAGTACTTC
j_call: TRBJ2-4
v_call: TRBV21-1
clone_size: NA
d_call: NA

cdr3_aa: CASSPQEHRSNQPQHF
cdr3_nt: TGTGCCAGCAGCCCCCAGGAACACAGGAGCAATCAGCCCCAGCATTTT
j_call: TRBJ1-5
v_call: TRBV5-5
clone_size: NA
d_call: NA

cdr3_aa: CASGLVLGTDNQPQHF
cdr3_nt: TGTGCTAGTGGTTTGGTACTGGGGACAGACAATCAGCCCCAGCATTTT
j_call: TRBJ1-5
v_call: TRBV12-5
clone_size: NA
d_call: TRBD1

cdr3_aa: CASSEHRSGNTIYF
cdr3_nt: TGTGCCAGCAGTGAACACAGATCTGGAAACACCATATATTTT
j_call: TRBJ1-3
v_call: TRBV6-1
clone_size: once
d_call: NA

cdr3_aa: CASSVVLGGSTEAFF
cdr3_nt: TGTGCCAGCAGCGTAGTGTTGGGGGGGAGCACTGAAGCTTTCTTT
j_call: TRBJ1-1
v_call: TRBV9
clone_size: NA
d_call: NA

cdr3_aa: CASTRGATEAFF
cdr3_nt: TGTGCCAGTACGCGTGGGGCTACTGAAGCTTTCTTT
j_call: TRBJ1-1
v_call: TRBV19
clone_size: NA
d_call: NA

cdr3_aa: CASSFRAGGETQYF
cdr3_nt: TGTGCCAGCAGCTTCCGAGCGGGAGGCGAGACCCAGTACTTC
j_call: TRBJ2-5
v_call: TRBV7-9
clone_size: NA
d_call: TRBD2

cdr3_aa: CASSWTGREGEAFF
cdr3_nt: TGTGCCAGCTCCTGGACAGGGCGAGAGGGTGAAGCTTTCTTT
j_call: TRBJ1-1
v_call: TRBV18
clone_size: once
d_call: TRBD1

cdr3_aa: CASGLDNGELFF
cdr3_nt: TGTGCTAGTGGTTTGGACAACGGGGAGCTGTTTTTT
j_call: TRBJ2-2
v_call: TRBV12-5
clone_size: NA
d_call: NA

cdr3_aa: CASSYRGSNQPQHF
cdr3_nt: TGTGCCAGCAGCTACAGGGGAAGCAATCAGCCCCAGCATTTT
j_call: TRBJ1-5
v_call: TRBV5-6
clone_size: NA
d_call: TRBD1

cdr3_aa: CASSLGQGVSTEAFF
cdr3_nt: TGTGCCAGCAGTTTGGGACAGGGGGTTAGCACTGAAGCTTTCTTT
j_call: TRBJ1-1
v_call: TRBV28
clone_size: NA
d_call: TRBD1

cdr3_aa: CASSLGQGSSYNSPLHF
cdr3_nt: TGCGCCAGCAGCTTGGGACAGGGGAGCTCCTATAATTCACCCCTCCACTTT
j_call: TRBJ1-6
v_call: TRBV5-1
clone_size: NA
d_call: TRBD1

cdr3_aa: CASHRTGADYGYTF
cdr3_nt: TGTGCCAGCCACCGGACAGGGGCGGACTATGGCTACACCTTC
j_call: TRBJ1-2
v_call: TRBV18
clone_size: NA
d_call: TRBD1

cdr3_aa: CASSPAARNTGELFF
cdr3_nt: TGTGCCAGCAGCCCCGCGGCGAGGAACACCGGGGAGCTGTTTTTT
j_call: TRBJ2-2
v_call: TRBV11-2
clone_size: NA
d_call: NA

cdr3_aa: CASSYGGYQPQHF
cdr3_nt: TGTGCCAGCAGTTACGGCGGATATCAGCCCCAGCATTTT
j_call: TRBJ1-5
v_call: TRBV6-5
clone_size: NA
d_call: NA

cdr3_aa: CASSSAHGGGELFF
cdr3_nt: TGTGCCAGCAGCTCGGCCCACGGGGGCGGGGAGCTGTTTTTT
j_call: TRBJ2-2
v_call: TRBV5-5
clone_size: NA
d_call: NA

cdr3_aa: CASSYSRKDTNYNEQFF
cdr3_nt: TGTGCCAGCAGTTACTCGAGAAAAGACACAAATTACAATGAGCAGTTCTTC
j_call: TRBJ2-1
v_call: TRBV6-2/TRBV6-3
clone_size: once
d_call: NA

cdr3_aa: CASSWDREGGYTF
cdr3_nt: TGTGCCAGCAGTTGGGACAGGGAGGGTGGCTACACCTTC
j_call: TRBJ1-2
v_call: TRBV6-5
clone_size: NA
d_call: TRBD1

cdr3_aa: CASRSGLGYTF
cdr3_nt: TGCGCCAGCCGTAGCGGGCTTGGCTACACCTTC
j_call: TRBJ1-2
v_call: TRBV5-1
clone_size: once
d_call: NA

cdr3_aa: CASSMDKNQPQHF
cdr3_nt: TGTGCCAGTAGTATGGACAAAAATCAGCCCCAGCATTTT
j_call: TRBJ1-5
v_call: TRBV19
clone_size: NA
d_call: NA

cdr3_aa: CASSSVSGALYNEQFF
cdr3_nt: TGTGCCAGCAGTTCGGTTAGCGGGGCCCTTTACAATGAGCAGTTCTTC
j_call: TRBJ2-1
v_call: TRBV6-5
clone_size: NA
d_call: TRBD2

cdr3_aa: CSCRANYGYTF
cdr3_nt: TGCAGCTGCAGGGCAAACTATGGCTACACCTTC
j_call: TRBJ1-2
v_call: TRBV20-1
clone_size: NA
d_call: NA

cdr3_aa: CAWSVGTGKLSPLHF
cdr3_nt: TGTGCCTGGAGTGTTGGGACAGGGAAACTGTCACCCCTCCACTTT
j_call: TRBJ1-6
v_call: TRBV30
clone_size: once
d_call: TRBD1

cdr3_aa: CASSLGQVLNTEAFF
cdr3_nt: TGTGCCAGCAGCTTAGGGCAGGTTTTGAACACTGAAGCTTTCTTT
j_call: TRBJ1-1
v_call: TRBV11-2
clone_size: NA
d_call: NA

cdr3_aa: CSAAGTYNEQFF
cdr3_nt: TGCAGCGCAGCCGGGACCTACAATGAGCAGTTCTTC
j_call: TRBJ2-1
v_call: TRBV29-1
clone_size: NA
d_call: NA

cdr3_aa: CASSLNPGTGGEELFF
cdr3_nt: TGTGCCAGCAGCTTAAATCCCGGGACAGGGGGAGAGGAGCTGTTTTTT
j_call: TRBJ2-2
v_call: TRBV7-6
clone_size: NA
d_call: TRBD1

cdr3_aa: CASSLVASGASYNEQFF
cdr3_nt: TGTGCCAGCAGCTTGGTTGCTAGCGGGGCCTCCTACAATGAGCAGTTCTTC
j_call: TRBJ2-1
v_call: TRBV5-6
clone_size: NA
d_call: TRBD2

cdr3_aa: CASSQDFPSGWKETQYF
cdr3_nt: TGTGCCAGCAGCCAAGACTTCCCTAGCGGGTGGAAAGAGACCCAGTACTTC
j_call: TRBJ2-5
v_call: TRBV3-1/TRBV3-2
clone_size: NA
d_call: TRBD2

cdr3_aa: CASSYPPRTGALGYTF
cdr3_nt: TGTGCCAGCAGTTACCCCCCAAGGACAGGGGCCCTTGGCTACACCTTC
j_call: TRBJ1-2
v_call: TRBV6-2/TRBV6-3
clone_size: NA
d_call: TRBD1

cdr3_aa: CASSQVGRAHEQFF
cdr3_nt: TGTGCCAGCAGCCAAGTCGGGAGAGCGCATGAGCAGTTCTTC
j_call: TRBJ2-1
v_call: TRBV3-1/TRBV3-2
clone_size: NA
d_call: NA

cdr3_aa: CASSQGVNQETQYF
cdr3_nt: TGTGCCAGTAGTCAGGGGGTAAACCAAGAGACCCAGTACTTC
j_call: TRBJ2-5
v_call: TRBV19
clone_size: NA
d_call: TRBD1

cdr3_aa: CASSRDPRHVSNQPQHF
cdr3_nt: TGTGCCAGCAGCCGAGACCCCCGACATGTAAGCAATCAGCCCCAGCATTTT
j_call: TRBJ1-5
v_call: TRBV6-2/TRBV6-3
clone_size: few
d_call: NA

cdr3_aa: CASSQPGTLSGTEAFF
cdr3_nt: TGTGCCAGCAGCCAACCCGGGACACTTTCAGGGACTGAAGCTTTCTTT
j_call: TRBJ1-1
v_call: TRBV5-6
clone_size: NA
d_call: NA

cdr3_aa: CASSPRGGGNQPQHF
cdr3_nt: TGTGCCAGCTCACCACGGGGCGGGGGCAATCAGCCCCAGCATTTT
j_call: TRBJ1-5
v_call: TRBV18
clone_size: NA
d_call: NA

cdr3_aa: CASTMTSGYTGELFF
cdr3_nt: TGTGCCAGCACCATGACTAGCGGGTACACCGGGGAGCTGTTTTTT
j_call: TRBJ2-2
v_call: TRBV5-6
clone_size: few
d_call: TRBD2

cdr3_aa: CASRPMPDRGPETQYF
cdr3_nt: TGTGCCAGCAGACCCATGCCGGACAGGGGGCCTGAGACCCAGTACTTC
j_call: TRBJ2-5
v_call: TRBV11-2
clone_size: NA
d_call: TRBD1

cdr3_aa: CATYSGRAADTQYF
cdr3_nt: TGTGCCACCTACAGCGGGAGGGCCGCAGATACGCAGTATTTT
j_call: TRBJ2-3
v_call: TRBV10-3
clone_size: NA
d_call: TRBD2

cdr3_aa: CAWSVGGLGELFF
cdr3_nt: TGTGCCTGGAGTGTAGGGGGTCTCGGGGAGCTGTTTTTT
j_call: TRBJ2-2
v_call: TRBV30
clone_size: NA
d_call: NA

cdr3_aa: CASRRTGSGRGNTIYF
cdr3_nt: TGTGCCAGCAGGCGGACAGGGTCGGGGAGAGGAAACACCATATATTTT
j_call: TRBJ1-3
v_call: TRBV2
clone_size: NA
d_call: TRBD1

cdr3_aa: CASLATSTNNEQFF
cdr3_nt: TGTGCCAGCCTGGCGACTAGCACGAACAATGAGCAGTTCTTC
j_call: TRBJ2-1
v_call: TRBV11-3
clone_size: NA
d_call: TRBD2

cdr3_aa: CASSLDPAGDYEQFF
cdr3_nt: TGTGCCAGCAGCTTAGACCCAGCGGGAGATTATGAGCAGTTCTTC
j_call: TRBJ2-1
v_call: TRBV11-2
clone_size: NA
d_call: TRBD2